What follows are 20 T cell receptor beta chains derived from one specimen sequenced in a study of T cells in Graves' hyperthyroidism and ophthalmopathy. Amplified TCR beta CDR3 regions came from RNA transcripts. HTBI primers drove first-round RT-PCR of the TCR CDR3. Each CDR3 protein is one row after TCRdb ran MiXCR on the multiplex PCR reads. The profile shows about 520,000 distinct CDR3 sequences, less than 25% of them singletons. The specimen was blood. The receptors here all came from a young man with Graves' hyperthyroidism.

The chain employs TRBV7-9 and TRBJ2-7; 7 bases match TRBD1. CDR3 length equals 15 residues. CDR1 and CDR2 from the germline V gene are SEHNR and FQNEAQ (reference sequence). The ends lost 0 bases at V and 5 bases at J; junction bases unmatched: 7. This CDR3 reads CASSLAGQGVHEQYF. The CDR3 DNA is TGTGCCAGCAGCTTAGCAGGCCAGGGGGTCCACGAGCAGTACTTC.

This clonotype was seen many times. The V gene is TRBV6-2 or TRBV6-3, the J gene TRBJ1-5; no reliable D call. From germline, CDR1 is MNHEY and CDR2 SVGEGT. The CDR3 is made up of 14 amino acids. V was pared by 6 bases and J by 4 bases, with 13 bases between. The CDR3, as DNA: TGTGCCAGCAGGGCCCCATTATCTAATCAGCCCCAGCATTTT. Translated, it gives CASRAPLSNQPQHF.

This clonotype has ten or more counts. This rearrangement joins TRBV6-1 to TRBJ1-1, with 9 bases aligning to TRBD1. The junction had 6 bases not matched to a gene; V was cut back by 6 bases and J by 4 bases. This CDR3 has 14 residues. Germline CDR1 and CDR2: MNHNS and SASEGT. The CDR3 sequence: CASSEQGAITEAFF. The CDR3 nucleotides are TGTGCCAGCAGCGAACAGGGGGCGATCACTGAAGCTTTCTTT.

At least ten counts were recorded for this clonotype. This CDR3 is CASSQESHTGELFF. Here the CDR3 DNA reads TGTGCCAGCAGCCAAGAAAGCCACACCGGGGAGCTGTTTTTT. The chain uses TRBV14 and TRBJ2-2; D gene unclear. Germline loops: CDR1 SGHDN, CDR2 FVKESK. The V end was cut by 0 bases, the J end by 3 bases, with 5 bases between. The CDR3 length is 14 residues. Drawing the rest from reference TRBV14 and TRBJ2-2, the complete variable domain is EAGVTQFPSHSVIEKGQTVTLRCDPISGHDNLYWYRRVMGKEIKFLLHFVKESKQDESGMPNNRFLAERTGGTYSTLKVQPAELEDSGVYFCASSQESHTGELFFGEGSRLTVL.

In its sample, this clonotype was seen many times. One junction end does not reproduce the germline sequence, and a read error may be involved. This chain links TRBV28 with TRBJ1-1, with no clear D. Germline CDR1 MDHEN, CDR2 SYDVKM. The CDR3 runs to 13 residues. CDR3 in amino acids: CAGSSLSSTGAFF. The CDR3 DNA reads as TGTGCCGGCAGTTCCCTTTCGTCAACCGGAGCTTTCTTT.

This clonotype was observed at least ten times. The chain uses TRBV6-5 and TRBJ1-2, with TRBD1 as a possible D gene (5 bases). Deletions cut 0 bases from V and 4 bases from J, with 12 bases between. The CDR3 length is 15 residues. Germline CDR1 reads MNHEY; CDR2 reads SVGAGI. CDR3 nucleotide sequence: TGTGCCAGCAGTTACTCTGAGGGGAATTCCTATGGCTACACCTTC. This gives the protein CASSYSEGNSYGYTF.

This clonotype appeared many times. The chain has TRBV12-3 or TRBV12-4 and TRBJ1-1; D perhaps matches TRBD1 (6 bases). The CDR3 length is 14 residues. V was cut by 3 bases and J by 4 bases, with 12 bases left in between. CDR3 coding DNA: TGTGCCAGCAGTTTTTGGGGGCGAAGCACTGAAGCTTTCTTT. It is translated as CASSFWGRSTEAFF.

This clonotype was detected many times. This chain links TRBV18 with TRBJ2-7; D remains ambiguous. Trimming removed 6 bases at V and 1 base at J, with 16 bases between. The germline V gene has CDR1 KGHSH and CDR2 LQKENI. This CDR3 spans 15 amino acids. Here the CDR3 DNA reads TGTGCCAGCTCCCTCGGACCTTCACCTTCCTACGAGCAGTACTTC. Its protein is CASSLGPSPSYEQYF.

This clonotype was seen repeatedly, ten times or more. The gene calls are TRBV28 and TRBJ1-2, with D maybe TRBD1 (5 bases). V was cut by 1 base and J by 4 bases, with 10 bases left in between. CDR1 is MDHEN and CDR2 is SYDVKM in the germline V gene. The CDR3 has 14 amino acids. CDR3 nucleotides: TGTGCCAGCAGTTTATCAGGGCCCGGCTATGGCTACACCTTC. Its translation is CASSLSGPGYGYTF.

This clonotype was counted ten times or more. The CDR3 DNA sequence: TGTGCCAGCAGCTTAGCGGCGATGACTAGCGGGGGGGAAGAGACCCAGTACTTC. It specifies CASSLAAMTSGGEETQYF. The gene calls are TRBV7-9 and TRBJ2-5; 14 bases are shared with TRBD2. This CDR3 spans 18 amino acids. Germline-derived CDR1 and CDR2 are SEHNR and FQNEAQ (reference sequence). J lost 3 bases, V lost 0 bases, and 6 bases had no gene match.

This clonotype has a handful of counts. V and J are TRBV3-1 and TRBJ1-2, with D possibly matching TRBD1 (5 bases). Germline loops: CDR1 LGHDT, CDR2 YNNKEL (reference sequence). V lost 5 bases to trimming and J lost 0 bases, with 13 bases between them. The CDR3 has 15 amino acids. The CDR3 nucleotides are TGTGCCAGCAGCGACTTTGGGGGGTCTAACTATGGCTACACCTTC. Protein: CASSDFGGSNYGYTF.

This clonotype was picked up a small number of times. The chain recombines TRBV12-3 or TRBV12-4 with TRBJ1-6; D is uncertain. V was cut by 4 bases and J by 11 bases, with 15 bases left in between. This CDR3 spans 14 amino acids. Written as DNA, the CDR3 is TGTGCCAGCAGTTCGGGCCATCCCGCTCCACCCCTCCACTTT. As protein: CASSSGHPAPPLHF.

This chain joins TRBV6-2 or TRBV6-3 and TRBJ1-1; no clear D. Between the trimmed V and J ends, which lost 11 bases and 4 bases, there was a span of 11 bases. The CDR3 runs to 11 residues. The germline V gene has CDR1 MNHEY and CDR2 SVGEGT. CDR3 in DNA: TGTGCCGGCAAAGAAGGCACTGAAGCTTTCTTT. This sequence encodes CAGKEGTEAFF.

This clonotype was detected ten times or more. One end of the junction varies from germline; a read error may be responsible. The chain links TRBV5-1 to TRBJ1-5; TRBD1 agrees at 9 bases. Germline values: CDR1 SGHRS, CDR2 YFSETQ. The CDR3 sequence is 15 residues long. CDR3 sequence reads: CASSPQGASNQPQHF. The CDR3 coding sequence is TGTGCCAGCAGTCCACAGGGGGCGAGTAATCAGCCCCAGCATTTT.

This clonotype came up many times. The rearrangement joins TRBV20-1 to TRBJ2-7; 8 bases fit TRBD2. V lost 4 bases and J lost 3; bases outside the gene matches: 5. This CDR3 is built from 13 residues. Germline V gene sequence: CDR1 DFQATT, CDR2 SNEGSKA (reference sequence). Here the CDR3 reads CSATGLGGYEQYF. The CDR3 DNA reads as TGCAGTGCTACGGGACTAGGGGGCTACGAGCAGTACTTC.

The chain recombines TRBV6-2 or TRBV6-3 with TRBJ2-5, with D tentatively TRBD1 (6 bases). Trimming removed 5 bases at V and 3 bases at J, with 16 bases between. CDR1 is MNHEY, CDR2 SVGEGT, per germline. The CDR3 has 15 amino acids. In DNA form, the CDR3 reads TGTGCCAGCAGTGCGATGGGGGCCCTAGAAGAGACCCAGTACTTC. This translates into CASSAMGALEETQYF.

This clonotype occurred many times. V is TRBV5-1 and J is TRBJ2-7, with D possibly being TRBD2 (5 bases). Germline assignment: CDR1 SGHRS and CDR2 YFSETQ. CDR3 length: 14 residues. The V end lost 4 bases, the J end lost 6 bases, and 17 bases lay between the germline ends. CDR3 in amino acids: CASSPWDRGLEQYF. The CDR3, as DNA: TGCGCCAGCAGCCCATGGGATCGGGGTCTCGAGCAGTACTTC.

This clonotype was observed at least ten times. The genes are TRBV2 and TRBJ1-2; D is perhaps TRBD1 (6 bases). Trimming removed 10 bases at V and 4 bases at J, with 16 bases between. The CDR3 is made up of 13 amino acids. Germline-derived CDR1 and CDR2 are SNHLY and FYNNEI. CDR3 in DNA: TGTGCCACCAACAGGGATTTGTCCTATGGCTACACCTTC. Translating it yields CATNRDLSYGYTF.

This clonotype was seen at least ten times. Compared with germline, one end of the junction differs, possibly owing to a read error. The V call is TRBV5-1, the J call TRBJ1-5; maybe TRBD1 (5 bases). CDR1 and CDR2 (germline): SGHRS, YFSETQ. There are 14 residues in the CDR3. DNA for the CDR3: TGTGCCAGCAGTTTAGAGGGGCTCAATCAGCCCCAGCATTTT. Amino acid sequence: CASSLEGLNQPQHF.

About this clonotype itself: The junction does not match germline at one end; this may be a read error. This rearrangement joins TRBV19 to TRBJ2-7; possibly TRBD2 for D (5 bases). Germline V gene lookup returns CDR1 LNHDA and CDR2 SQIVND (reference sequence). The CDR3 spans 13 residues. The CDR3 spells CASSIGVSDEQYF. The CDR3 nucleotides read TGTGCCAGTAGTATCGGGGTCTCCGACGAGCAGTACTTC.